The 18 T cell receptor beta chains reported below all come from one sample, sequenced in a study of Ad26.COV2.S vaccination and SARS-CoV-2 variants (dated by TCRdb to the early 2020s). The treatment or condition label, read with the paper, signifies: some 20 received Ad26.COV2.S at low or high dose, single or two shots; 5 received placebo; per-sample allocation not given. Repertoires of vaccine and placebo recipients were sequenced from samples collected on day 63 after the first injection. The receptor library was made with the immunoSEQ multiplex PCR assay. Imported from immuneACCESS, the table was reduced by TCRdb to in-frame sequences with V and J called. These copies leave out some clones; in studies compared against another copy, an unresolved V gene accounts for under half, and the cause of the remainder is not known. The sample table records 350,000 to 550,000 clones; 89% of these occur just once. The ten largest account for around 2.6% of the sample.

The source material was peripheral blood, sampled in a trial of Ad26.COV2.S vaccine versus placebo. The receptor set was obtained from a person between 18 and 65 years old who received the Ad26.COV2.S COVID-19 vaccine or a placebo.

This chain links TRBV24-1 with TRBJ1-4, with 7 bases lining up with TRBD1. This CDR3 contains 15 residues. Per germline, CDR1 KGHDR and CDR2 SFDVKD. Trimming took 4 bases from V and 8 from J; bases not matched to a gene: 9. The CDR3 region is CATSDPGTAGEKLFF. CDR3 nucleotides: TGTGCCACCAGTGACCCAGGGACAGCCGGGGAAAAACTGTTTTTT.

There are a few counts of this clone. The chain joins TRBV18 to TRBJ1-5; D not certain. The CDR3 runs to 13 residues. V was shortened by 6 bases and J by 7 bases, with 13 bases between the two germline ends. Germline CDR1 is KGHSH and CDR2 is LQKENI. The CDR3, as DNA: TGTGCCAGCTCCCCTGAGGGAGGGCAGCCCCAGCATTTT. Translated, it gives CASSPEGGQPQHF.

Only one count was recorded for this clone. The chain carries TRBV10-3 and TRBJ2-7; D possibly matches TRBD1 or TRBD2 (5 bases each). The V gene lost 5 bases and the J gene lost 2 bases, with 13 bases spanning the gap. Germline-derived CDR1 and CDR2 are ENHRY and SYGVKD. The CDR3 extends over 14 amino acids. The chain's CDR3 is CAISKRDGTYEQYV. The CDR3 DNA is TGTGCCATCAGTAAACGGGACGGAACCTACGAGCAGTACGTC.

This clone was seen just once. The chain carries TRBV25-1 and TRBJ2-7; no clear D. V lost 10 bases, J lost 5 bases, and 15 bases lay in between. This CDR3 has 12 residues. Germline V CDR1 and CDR2: MGHDK, SYGVNS. In nucleotides, the CDR3 is TGTGCCACCATTCTAGGTAACCACGAGCAGTACGTC. Translation: CATILGNHEQYV.

The genes are TRBV7-2 and TRBJ2-7, with a possible D match to TRBD2 (6 bases). This CDR3 has 12 amino acids. Looked up from germline, CDR1 is SGHTA and CDR2 is FQGNSA. Trimming cost V 7 bases and J 7 bases, with 14 bases left between them. The CDR3 bases are TGTGCCAGCACCACGGCGGGGAGAGAGCAGTACTTC. It specifies CASTTAGREQYF.

The table lists this clone with a count of one. The chain joins TRBV6-2 or TRBV6-3 to TRBJ2-1; a weak D match, TRBD1 (6 bases). V lost 2 bases to trimming and J lost 4 bases, with 21 bases between them. CDR3 length: 18 amino acids. Germline V gives CDR1 MNHEY, CDR2 SVGEGT. CDR3: CASSYPPFTGSGYNEQFF. The CDR3 region has the DNA TGTGCCAGCAGTTACCCCCCCTTCACAGGGAGTGGATACAATGAGCAGTTCTTC.

V gene TRBV29-1 combines with J gene TRBJ1-6; D gene uncertain. From germline, CDR1 is SQVTM and CDR2 ANQGSEA. V was trimmed by 6 bases and J by 3 bases, leaving 12 bases between them. CDR3 size: 14 residues. The CDR3, as DNA: TGCAGCGTGATGTTCCCCTACTATAATTCACCCCTCCACTTT. This codes for CSVMFPYYNSPLHF.

The chain carries TRBV20-1 and TRBJ2-3; weak D call: TRBD2 (5 bases). The V gene's germline CDR1 is DFQATT and CDR2 SNEGSKA (reference sequence). The CDR3 has 11 residues. The V end was cut by 6 bases, the J end by 5 bases, with 9 bases between. The CDR3 nucleotides are TGCAGTGCCTCTGGACTAGATACGCAGTATTTT. Translated, it gives CSASGLDTQYF.

This chain joins TRBV7-2 and TRBJ2-2; D gene unclear. The V gene lost 0 bases and the J gene lost 0 bases, with 5 bases spanning the gap. The germline V gene encodes CDR1 SGHTA and CDR2 FQGNSA. The CDR3 contains 15 residues. CDR3 nucleotide sequence: TGTGCCAGCAGCTTAGCGCCTACGAACACCGGGGAGCTGTTTTTT. Its protein product is CASSLAPTNTGELFF.

The rearrangement uses TRBV5-1 and TRBJ2-3; D may match TRBD1 or TRBD2 (5 bases each). The CDR3 has 17 residues. Per germline, CDR1 SGHRS and CDR2 YFSETQ. The V end lost 3 bases, the J end lost 4 bases, and 21 bases lay between the germline ends. CDR3 protein: CASSYSYRGLSPDTQYF. The CDR3 nucleotides read TGCGCCAGCAGCTACTCTTACCGGGGCCTAAGTCCAGATACGCAGTATTTT.

The genes are TRBV7-3 and TRBJ2-1, with no clear D. Germline V gene data show CDR1 as SGHTA and CDR2 as FQGTGA. Trimming took 5 bases from V and 6 from J, leaving 14 bases between them. The CDR3 has 14 amino acids. The CDR3 loop is CASSLLGPSNEQFF. In DNA form, the CDR3 reads TGTGCCAGCAGCCTTCTGGGCCCCAGCAATGAGCAGTTCTTC. Looking up the rest from reference TRBV7-3 and TRBJ2-1 gives the full variable domain: GAGVSQTPSNKVTEKGKYVELRCDPISGHTALYWYRQSLGQGPEFLIYFQGTGAADDSGLPNDRFFAVRPEGSVSTLKIQRTERGDSAVYLCASSLLGPSNEQFFGPGTRLTVL.

The chain has TRBV2 and TRBJ1-1; a weak D match, TRBD1 (5 bases). This CDR3 contains 14 residues. Trimming left V 5 bases short and J 4 bases short, with 14 bases between. Per the germline V gene, CDR1 is SNHLY and CDR2 is FYNNEI. The CDR3 loop reads CASSPNTGGTEAFF. CDR3 coding DNA: TGTGCCAGCAGTCCCAACACCGGGGGCACTGAAGCTTTCTTT. Filled out from reference TRBV2 and TRBJ1-1, the complete variable domain reads EPEVTQTPSHQVTQMGQEVILRCVPISNHLYFYWYRQILGQKVEFLVSFYNNEISEKSEIFDDQFSVERPDGSNFTLKIRSTKLEDSAMYFCASSPNTGGTEAFFGQGTRLTVV.

The chain uses TRBV10-3 and TRBJ2-1; 7 bases agree with TRBD2. The CDR3 is 15 residues long. Germline lookup yields CDR1 ENHRY and CDR2 SYGVKD. Unmatched junction bases numbered 11, after V lost 10 bases and J lost 2 bases. CDR3 DNA: TGTGCCACCTCCCCAGCGGGGACGCCCTACAATGAGCAGTTCTTC. It codes for CATSPAGTPYNEQFF.

The chain uses TRBV18 and TRBJ1-2; the D gene is possibly TRBD1 (5 bases). The CDR3 is 14 amino acids. CDR1 is KGHSH and CDR2 is LQKENI in the germline V gene. The V end was cut by 2 bases, the J end by 1 base, with 8 bases between. CDR3 coding DNA: TGTGCCAGCTCACCAGACAGCCATAACTATGGCTACACCTTC. The encoded protein is CASSPDSHNYGYTF.

The chain employs TRBV7-9 and TRBJ1-6; D gene ambiguous. CDR1 is SEHNR and CDR2 is FQNEAQ in the germline V gene (reference sequence). The CDR3 is 15 residues long. Trimming left V 4 bases short and J 10 bases short, with 17 bases between. The CDR3 DNA is TGTGCCAGCAGCTCCTCGATCGGCTATGACTCACCCCTCCACTTT. Protein: CASSSSIGYDSPLHF.

The CDR3 DNA reads TGTGCCAGCAGTATAGGAACGACTCGCGGAAACACCATATATTTT. Protein product: CASSIGTTRGNTIYF. The chain carries TRBV5-8 and TRBJ1-3; D ambiguous. Germline V gene sequence: CDR1 SGHTS, CDR2 YDEGEE. This CDR3 comprises 15 residues. Trimming cost V 5 bases and J 4 bases, with 16 bases left between them.

This rearrangement joins TRBV23-1 to TRBJ1-3; D ambiguous. TRBV23-1 is marked as an open reading frame, function uncertain. Trimming pared 9 bases from V and 3 bases from J, leaving 6 bases between. The CDR3 has 11 amino acids. CDR3 in amino acids: CARIVGNTIYF. The CDR3 nucleotides are TGCGCCAGAATAGTTGGAAACACCATATATTTT.

For this clone: Distinct nucleotide sequences in the sample also encode this CDR3. The gene calls are TRBV7-9 and TRBJ1-1; D is ambiguous. Germline assignment: CDR1 SEHNR and CDR2 FQNEAQ (reference sequence). This CDR3 comprises 13 residues. V lost 1 base and J 2 bases, leaving 5 bases between the germline ends. Here the CDR3 DNA reads TGTGCCAGCAGCTTAGAGGGCAACACTGAAGCTTTCTTT. It encodes CASSLEGNTEAFF.